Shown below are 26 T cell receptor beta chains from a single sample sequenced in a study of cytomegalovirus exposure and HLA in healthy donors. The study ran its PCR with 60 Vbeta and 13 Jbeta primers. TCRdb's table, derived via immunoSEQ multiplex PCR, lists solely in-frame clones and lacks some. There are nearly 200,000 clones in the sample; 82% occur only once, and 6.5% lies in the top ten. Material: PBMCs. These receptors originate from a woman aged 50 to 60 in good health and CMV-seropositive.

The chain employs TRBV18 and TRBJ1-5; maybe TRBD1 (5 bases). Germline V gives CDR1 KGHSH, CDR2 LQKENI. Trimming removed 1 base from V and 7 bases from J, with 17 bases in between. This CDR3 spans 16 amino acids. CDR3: CASSPQVPTAGQPQHF. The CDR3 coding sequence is TGTGCCAGCTCACCACAGGTCCCGACAGCCGGACAGCCCCAGCATTTT.

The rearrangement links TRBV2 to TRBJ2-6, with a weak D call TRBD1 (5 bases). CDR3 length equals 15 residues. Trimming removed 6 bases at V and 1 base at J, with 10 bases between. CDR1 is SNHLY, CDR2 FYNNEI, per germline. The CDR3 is CASSPQGSGANVLTF. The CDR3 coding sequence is TGTGCCAGCAGCCCCCAGGGATCTGGGGCCAACGTCCTGACTTTC.

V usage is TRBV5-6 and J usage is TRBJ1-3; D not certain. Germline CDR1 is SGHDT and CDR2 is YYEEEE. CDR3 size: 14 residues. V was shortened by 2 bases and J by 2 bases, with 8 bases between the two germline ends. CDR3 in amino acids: CASSFYRAGNTIYF. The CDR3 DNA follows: TGTGCCAGCAGCTTCTACAGAGCTGGAAACACCATATATTTT.

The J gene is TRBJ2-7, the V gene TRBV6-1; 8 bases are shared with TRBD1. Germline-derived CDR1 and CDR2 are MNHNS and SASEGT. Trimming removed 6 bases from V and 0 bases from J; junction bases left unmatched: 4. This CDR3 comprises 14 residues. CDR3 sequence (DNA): TGTGCCAGCAGGATGGACAGGGCCTCCTACGAGCAGTACTTC. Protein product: CASRMDRASYEQYF.

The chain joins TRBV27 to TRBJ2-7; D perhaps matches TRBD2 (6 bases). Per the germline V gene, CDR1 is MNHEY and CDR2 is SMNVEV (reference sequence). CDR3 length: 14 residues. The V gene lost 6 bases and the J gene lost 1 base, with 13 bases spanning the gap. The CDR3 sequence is CASRRLGGSYEQYF. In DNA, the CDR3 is TGTGCCAGCAGACGCCTCGGGGGTTCCTACGAGCAGTACTTC.

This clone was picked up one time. As DNA, the CDR3 is TGTGCCATCAAGGGGTCTAGGACCCAAGAGACCCAGTACTTC. Translated: CAIKGSRTQETQYF. This chain joins TRBV10-3 and TRBJ2-5, with a possible D match to TRBD1 (5 bases). Trimming removed 7 bases from V and 1 base from J, with 13 bases in between. The CDR3 covers 14 residues. Per germline, CDR1 ENHRY and CDR2 SYGVKD.

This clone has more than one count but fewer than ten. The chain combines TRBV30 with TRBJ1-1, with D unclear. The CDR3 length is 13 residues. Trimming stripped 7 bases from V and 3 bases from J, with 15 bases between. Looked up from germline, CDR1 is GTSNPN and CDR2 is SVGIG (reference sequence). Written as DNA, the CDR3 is TGTGCCTCGAGAATAAGAGGAGACACTGAAGCTTTCTTT. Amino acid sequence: CASRIRGDTEAFF.

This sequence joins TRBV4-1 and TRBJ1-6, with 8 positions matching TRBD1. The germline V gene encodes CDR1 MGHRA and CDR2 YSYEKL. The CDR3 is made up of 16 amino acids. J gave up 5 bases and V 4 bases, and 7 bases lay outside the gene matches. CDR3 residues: CASSRGSDRDNSPLHF. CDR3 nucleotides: TGCGCCAGCAGCCGAGGCTCGGACAGGGATAATTCACCCCTCCACTTT.

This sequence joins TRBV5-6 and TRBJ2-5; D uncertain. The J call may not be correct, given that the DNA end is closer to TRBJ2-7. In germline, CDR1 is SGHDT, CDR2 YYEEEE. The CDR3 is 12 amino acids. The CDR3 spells CASSLEDYEQYF. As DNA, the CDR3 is TGTGCCAGCAGCTTGGAAGACTACGAGCAGTACTTC.

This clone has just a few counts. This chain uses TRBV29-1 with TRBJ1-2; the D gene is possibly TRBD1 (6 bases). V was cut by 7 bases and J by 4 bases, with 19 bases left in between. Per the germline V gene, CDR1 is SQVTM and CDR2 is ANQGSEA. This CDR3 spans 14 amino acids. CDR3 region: CSAGPRRGAYGYTF. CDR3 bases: TGCAGCGCCGGACCCCGTCGGGGGGCCTATGGCTACACCTTC.

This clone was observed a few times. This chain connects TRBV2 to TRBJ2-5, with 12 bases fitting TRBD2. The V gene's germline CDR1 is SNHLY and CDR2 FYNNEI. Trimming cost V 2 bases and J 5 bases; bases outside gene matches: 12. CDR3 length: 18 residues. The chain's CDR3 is CASSESGGLAGSAETQYF. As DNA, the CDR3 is TGTGCCAGCAGTGAAAGTGGAGGACTAGCGGGATCGGCGGAGACCCAGTACTTC.

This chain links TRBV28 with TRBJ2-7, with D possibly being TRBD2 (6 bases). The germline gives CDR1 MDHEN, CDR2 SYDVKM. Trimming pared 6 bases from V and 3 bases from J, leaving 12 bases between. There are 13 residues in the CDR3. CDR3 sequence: CASRTGSSYEQYF. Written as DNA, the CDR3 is TGTGCCAGCAGAACCGGGAGTAGCTACGAGCAGTACTTC.

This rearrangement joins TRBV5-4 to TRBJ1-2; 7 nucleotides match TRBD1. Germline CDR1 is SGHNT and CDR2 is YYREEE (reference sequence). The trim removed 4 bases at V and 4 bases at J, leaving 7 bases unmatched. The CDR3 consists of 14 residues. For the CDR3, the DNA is TGTGCCAGCAGCCCCCCTACAGGGGTCTATGGCTACACCTTC. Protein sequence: CASSPPTGVYGYTF.

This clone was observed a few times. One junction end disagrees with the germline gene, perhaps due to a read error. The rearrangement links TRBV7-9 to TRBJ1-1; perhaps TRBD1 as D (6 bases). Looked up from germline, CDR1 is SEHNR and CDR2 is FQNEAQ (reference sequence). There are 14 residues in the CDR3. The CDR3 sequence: CSSSLQGFNTEAFF. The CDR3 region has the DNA TGTTCCAGCAGCTTACAGGGCTTTAACACTGAAGCTTTCTTT.

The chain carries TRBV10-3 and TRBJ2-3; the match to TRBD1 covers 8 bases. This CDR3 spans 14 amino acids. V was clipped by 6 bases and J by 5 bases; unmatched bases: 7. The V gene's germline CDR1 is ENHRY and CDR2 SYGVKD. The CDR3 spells CAIRTRGQEDTQYF. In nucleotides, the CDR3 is TGTGCCATCAGGACCAGGGGGCAGGAAGATACGCAGTATTTT.

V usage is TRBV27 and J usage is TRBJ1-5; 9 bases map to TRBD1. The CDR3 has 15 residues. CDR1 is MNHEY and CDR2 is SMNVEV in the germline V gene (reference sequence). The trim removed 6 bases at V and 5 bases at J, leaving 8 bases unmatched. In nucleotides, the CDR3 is TGTGCCAGCAGATCGGACAGGGGTGGGGATCAGCCCCAGCATTTT. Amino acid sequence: CASRSDRGGDQPQHF.

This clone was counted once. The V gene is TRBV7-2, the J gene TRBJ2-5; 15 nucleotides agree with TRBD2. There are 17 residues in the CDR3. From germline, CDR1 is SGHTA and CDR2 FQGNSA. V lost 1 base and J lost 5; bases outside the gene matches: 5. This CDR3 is CASSLGWTSGRVETQYF. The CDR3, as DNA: TGTGCCAGCAGCTTAGGGTGGACTAGCGGGAGGGTGGAGACCCAGTACTTC. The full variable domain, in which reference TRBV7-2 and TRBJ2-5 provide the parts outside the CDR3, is GAGVSQSPSNKVTEKGKDVELRCDPISGHTALYWYRQSLGQGLEFLIYFQGNSAPDKSGLPSDRFSAERTGGSVSTLTIQRTQQEDSAVYLCASSLGWTSGRVETQYFGPGTRLLVL.

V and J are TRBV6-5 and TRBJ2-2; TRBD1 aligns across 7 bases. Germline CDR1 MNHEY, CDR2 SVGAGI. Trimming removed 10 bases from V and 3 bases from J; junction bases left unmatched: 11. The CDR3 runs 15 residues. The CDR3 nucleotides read TGTGCCACCTCAATCAAAGGGGGCCACACCGGGGAGCTGTTTTTT. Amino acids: CATSIKGGHTGELFF.

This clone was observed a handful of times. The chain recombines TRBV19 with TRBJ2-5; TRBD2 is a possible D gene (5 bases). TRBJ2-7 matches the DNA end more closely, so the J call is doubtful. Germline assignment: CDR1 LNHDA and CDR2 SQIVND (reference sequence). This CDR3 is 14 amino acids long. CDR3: CASSHGLVGYEQYF. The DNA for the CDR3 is TGTGCCAGTAGTCATGGACTGGTGGGTTACGAGCAGTACTTC.

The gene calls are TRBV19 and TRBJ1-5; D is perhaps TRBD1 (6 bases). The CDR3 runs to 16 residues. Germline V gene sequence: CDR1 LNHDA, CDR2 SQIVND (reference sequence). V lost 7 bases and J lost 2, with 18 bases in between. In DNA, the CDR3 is TGTGCCAGTACCGGGGGGCAGGGACACGGCAATCAGCCCCAGCATTTT. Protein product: CASTGGQGHGNQPQHF.

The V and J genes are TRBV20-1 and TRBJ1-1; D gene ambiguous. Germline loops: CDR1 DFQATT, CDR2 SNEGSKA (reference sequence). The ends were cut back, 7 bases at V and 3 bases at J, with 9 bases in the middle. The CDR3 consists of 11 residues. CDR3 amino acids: CSGEVDTEAFF. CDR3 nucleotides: TGCAGTGGTGAGGTTGACACTGAAGCTTTCTTT.

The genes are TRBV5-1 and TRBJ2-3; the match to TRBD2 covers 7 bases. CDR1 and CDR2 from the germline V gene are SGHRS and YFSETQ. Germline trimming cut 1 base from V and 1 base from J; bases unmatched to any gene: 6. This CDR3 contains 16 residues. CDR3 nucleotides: TGCGCCAGCAGCTTGTGGCAGCGGGGTGGCACAGATACGCAGTATTTT. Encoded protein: CASSLWQRGGTDTQYF.

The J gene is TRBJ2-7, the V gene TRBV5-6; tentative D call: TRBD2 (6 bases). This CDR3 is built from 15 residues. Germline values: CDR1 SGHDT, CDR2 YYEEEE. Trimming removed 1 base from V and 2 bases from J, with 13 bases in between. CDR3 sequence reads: CASSLIAASPYEQYF. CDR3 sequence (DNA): TGTGCCAGCAGCTTGATAGCGGCAAGCCCCTACGAGCAGTACTTC.

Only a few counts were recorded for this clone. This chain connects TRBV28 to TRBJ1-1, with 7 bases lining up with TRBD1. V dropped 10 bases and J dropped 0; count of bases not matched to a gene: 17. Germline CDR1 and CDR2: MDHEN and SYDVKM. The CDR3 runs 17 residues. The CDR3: CAIRNRMTGRMNTEAFF. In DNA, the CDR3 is TGTGCCATCCGTAACAGAATGACAGGGCGAATGAACACTGAAGCTTTCTTT. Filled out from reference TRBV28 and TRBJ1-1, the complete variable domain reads DVKVTQSSRYLVKRTGEKVFLECVQDMDHENMFWYRQDPGLGLRLIYFSYDVKMKEKGDIPEGYSVSREKKERFSLILESASTNQTSMYLCAIRNRMTGRMNTEAFFGQGTRLTVV.

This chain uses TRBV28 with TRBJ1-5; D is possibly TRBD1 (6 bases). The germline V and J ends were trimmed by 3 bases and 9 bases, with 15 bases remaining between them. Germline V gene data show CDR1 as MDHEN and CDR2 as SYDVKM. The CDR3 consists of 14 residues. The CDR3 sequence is CASSLPQGKGPQHF. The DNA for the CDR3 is TGTGCCAGCAGTTTGCCTCAGGGGAAAGGGCCCCAGCATTTT.

Here the CDR3 reads CASSIVGGRRIGRNEQFF. The CDR3 nucleotides are TGTGCCAGTAGTATAGTCGGCGGGAGACGCATTGGCCGCAATGAGCAGTTCTTC. V is TRBV19 and J is TRBJ2-1; 7 bases are a match to TRBD2. There are 18 residues in the CDR3. V lost 1 base and J lost 6; bases outside the gene matches: 15. Germline V gene lookup returns CDR1 LNHDA and CDR2 SQIVND (reference sequence).